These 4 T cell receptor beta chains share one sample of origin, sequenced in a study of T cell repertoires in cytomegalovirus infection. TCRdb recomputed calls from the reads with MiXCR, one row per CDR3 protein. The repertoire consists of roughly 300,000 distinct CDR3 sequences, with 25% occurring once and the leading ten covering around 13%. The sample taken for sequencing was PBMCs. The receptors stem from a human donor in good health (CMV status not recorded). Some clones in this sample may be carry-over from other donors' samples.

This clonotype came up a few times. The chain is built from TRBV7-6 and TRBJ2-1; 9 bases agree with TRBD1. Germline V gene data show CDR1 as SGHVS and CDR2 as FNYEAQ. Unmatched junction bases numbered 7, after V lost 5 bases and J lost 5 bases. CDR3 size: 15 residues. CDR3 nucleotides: TGTGCCAGCAGCCTTACCGGGACAGGGAACAATGAGCAGTTCTTC. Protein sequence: CASSLTGTGNNEQFF.

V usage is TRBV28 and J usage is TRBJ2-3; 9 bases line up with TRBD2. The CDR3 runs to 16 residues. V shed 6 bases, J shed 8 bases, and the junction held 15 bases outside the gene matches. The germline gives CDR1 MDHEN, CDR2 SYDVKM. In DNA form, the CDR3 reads TGTGCCAGCAGCCTGGCGGGGGGGCCGGTCGGGGGTACGCAGTATTTT. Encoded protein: CASSLAGGPVGGTQYF.

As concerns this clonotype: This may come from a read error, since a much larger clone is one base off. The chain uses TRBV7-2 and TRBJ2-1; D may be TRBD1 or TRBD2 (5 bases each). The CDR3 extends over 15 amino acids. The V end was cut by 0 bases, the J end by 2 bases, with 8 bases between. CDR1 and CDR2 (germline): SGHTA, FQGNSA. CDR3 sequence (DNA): TGTGCCAGCAGCTTAGCGGGGACCACCTACAATGAGCAGTTCTTC. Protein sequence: CASSLAGTTYNEQFF.

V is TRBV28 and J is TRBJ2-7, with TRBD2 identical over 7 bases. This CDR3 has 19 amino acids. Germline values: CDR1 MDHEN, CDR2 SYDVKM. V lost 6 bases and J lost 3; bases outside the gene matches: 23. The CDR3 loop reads CASRGGGRFSRALNYEQYF. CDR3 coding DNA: TGTGCCAGCAGGGGGGGAGGGCGGTTCTCCCGGGCCCTTAACTACGAGCAGTACTTC. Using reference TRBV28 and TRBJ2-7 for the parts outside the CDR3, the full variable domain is DVKVTQSSRYLVKRTGEKVFLECVQDMDHENMFWYRQDPGLGLRLIYFSYDVKMKEKGDIPEGYSVSREKKERFSLILESASTNQTSMYLCASRGGGRFSRALNYEQYFGPGTRLTVT.